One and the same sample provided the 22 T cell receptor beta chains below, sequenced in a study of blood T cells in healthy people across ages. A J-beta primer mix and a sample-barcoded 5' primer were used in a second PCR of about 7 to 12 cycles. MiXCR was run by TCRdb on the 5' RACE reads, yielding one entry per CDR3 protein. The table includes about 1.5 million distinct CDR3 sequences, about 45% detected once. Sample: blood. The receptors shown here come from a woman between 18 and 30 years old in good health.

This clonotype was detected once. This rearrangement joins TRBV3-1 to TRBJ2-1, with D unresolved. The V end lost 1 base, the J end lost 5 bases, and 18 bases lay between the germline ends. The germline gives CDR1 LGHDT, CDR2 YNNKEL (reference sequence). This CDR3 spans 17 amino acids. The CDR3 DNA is TGTGCCAGCAGCCAAGCCAATGCGTTGGCTACCGACAATGAGCAGTTCTTC. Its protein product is CASSQANALATDNEQFF.

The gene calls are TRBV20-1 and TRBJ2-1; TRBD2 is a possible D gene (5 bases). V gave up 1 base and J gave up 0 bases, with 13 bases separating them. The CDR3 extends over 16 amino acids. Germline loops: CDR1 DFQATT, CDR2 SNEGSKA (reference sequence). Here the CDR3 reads CSARARTPSSYNEQFF. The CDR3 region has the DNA TGCAGTGCTAGAGCCCGGACTCCCAGCTCCTACAATGAGCAGTTCTTC.

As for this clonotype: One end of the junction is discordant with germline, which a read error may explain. The CDR3 coding sequence is TGCAGTGCTGAGACTAGCGGCTCCTACAATGGGCAGTTCTTC. It specifies CSAETSGSYNGQFF. The chain carries TRBV20-1 and TRBJ2-1, with TRBD2 matching 9 bases. This CDR3 has 14 amino acids. Germline CDR1 DFQATT, CDR2 SNEGSKA (reference sequence).

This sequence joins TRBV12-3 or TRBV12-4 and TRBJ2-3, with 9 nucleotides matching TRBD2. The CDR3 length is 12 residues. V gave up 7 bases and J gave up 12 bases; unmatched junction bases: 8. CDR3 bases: TGTGCCAGCAAAGATAGCGGGGGACCCCAGTATTTT. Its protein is CASKDSGGPQYF.

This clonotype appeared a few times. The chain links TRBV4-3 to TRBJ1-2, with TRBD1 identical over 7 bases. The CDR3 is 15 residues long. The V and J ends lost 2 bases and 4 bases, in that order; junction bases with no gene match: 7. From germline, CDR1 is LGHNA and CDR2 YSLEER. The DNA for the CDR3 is TGCGCCAGCAGCCAAAATACAGGGGTCGGCTATGGCTACACCTTC. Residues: CASSQNTGVGYGYTF.

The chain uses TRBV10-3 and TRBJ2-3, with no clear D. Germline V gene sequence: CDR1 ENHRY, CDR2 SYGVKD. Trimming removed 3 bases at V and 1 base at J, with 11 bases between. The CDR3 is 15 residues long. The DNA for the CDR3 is TGTGCCATCAGTGACCCCCCCTTAGGCACAGATACGCAGTATTTT. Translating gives CAISDPPLGTDTQYF.

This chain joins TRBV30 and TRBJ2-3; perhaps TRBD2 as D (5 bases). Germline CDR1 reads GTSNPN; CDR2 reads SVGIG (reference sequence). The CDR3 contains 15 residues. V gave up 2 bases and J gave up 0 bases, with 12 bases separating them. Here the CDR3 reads CAWSRLAASTDTQYF. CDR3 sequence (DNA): TGTGCCTGGAGTCGGCTAGCAGCTAGCACAGATACGCAGTATTTT.

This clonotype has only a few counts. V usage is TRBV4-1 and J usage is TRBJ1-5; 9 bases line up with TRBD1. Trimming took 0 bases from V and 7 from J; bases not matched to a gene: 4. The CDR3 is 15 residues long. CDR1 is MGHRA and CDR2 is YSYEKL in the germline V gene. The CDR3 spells CASSQEGTGFQPQHF. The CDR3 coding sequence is TGCGCCAGCAGCCAAGAGGGGACAGGGTTCCAGCCCCAGCATTTT.

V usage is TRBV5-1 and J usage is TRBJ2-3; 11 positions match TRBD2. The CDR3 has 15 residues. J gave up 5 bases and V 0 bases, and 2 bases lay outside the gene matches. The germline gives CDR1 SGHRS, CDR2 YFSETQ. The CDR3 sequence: CASSLGLAGIDTQYF. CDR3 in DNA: TGCGCCAGCAGCTTGGGACTAGCGGGAATAGATACGCAGTATTTT.

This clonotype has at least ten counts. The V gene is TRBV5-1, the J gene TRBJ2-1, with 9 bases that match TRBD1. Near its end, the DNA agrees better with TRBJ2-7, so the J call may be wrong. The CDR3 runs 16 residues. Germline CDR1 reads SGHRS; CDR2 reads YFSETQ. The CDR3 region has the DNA TGCGCCAGCAGCACCCTGACAGGGGGACTCTACAATGAGCAGTACTTC. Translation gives CASSTLTGGLYNEQYF.

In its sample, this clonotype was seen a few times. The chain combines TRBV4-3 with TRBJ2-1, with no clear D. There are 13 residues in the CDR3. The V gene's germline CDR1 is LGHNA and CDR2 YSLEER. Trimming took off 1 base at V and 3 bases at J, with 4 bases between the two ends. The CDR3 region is CASSQVNYNEQFF. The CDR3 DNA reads TGCGCCAGCAGCCAAGTGAACTACAATGAGCAGTTCTTC.

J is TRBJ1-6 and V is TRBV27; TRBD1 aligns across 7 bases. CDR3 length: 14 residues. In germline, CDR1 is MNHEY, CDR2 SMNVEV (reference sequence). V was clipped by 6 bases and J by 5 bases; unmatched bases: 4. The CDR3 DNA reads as TGTGCCAGCAGGGACAGGAGTAATAATTCACCCCTCCACTTT. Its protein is CASRDRSNNSPLHF.

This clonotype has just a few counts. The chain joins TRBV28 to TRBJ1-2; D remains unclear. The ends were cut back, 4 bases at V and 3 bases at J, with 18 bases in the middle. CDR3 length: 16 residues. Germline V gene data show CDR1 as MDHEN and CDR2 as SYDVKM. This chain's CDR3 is CASSSTGAYHDYGYTF. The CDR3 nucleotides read TGTGCCAGCAGTTCTACTGGAGCGTACCATGACTATGGCTACACCTTC.

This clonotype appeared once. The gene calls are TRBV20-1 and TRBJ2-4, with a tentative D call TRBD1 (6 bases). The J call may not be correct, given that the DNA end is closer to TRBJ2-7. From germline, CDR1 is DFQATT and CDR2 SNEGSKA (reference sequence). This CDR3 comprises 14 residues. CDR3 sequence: CSAFQGNSPYEQYF. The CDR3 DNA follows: TGCAGTGCTTTTCAGGGGAATAGCCCCTACGAGCAGTACTTC.

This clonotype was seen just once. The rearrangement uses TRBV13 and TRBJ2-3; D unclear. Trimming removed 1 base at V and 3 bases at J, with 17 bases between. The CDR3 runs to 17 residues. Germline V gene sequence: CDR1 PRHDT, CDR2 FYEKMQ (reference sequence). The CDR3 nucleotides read TGTGCCAGCAGCTTAGTACCCTCCCCGTCCCCTACAGATACGCAGTATTTT. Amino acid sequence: CASSLVPSPSPTDTQYF.

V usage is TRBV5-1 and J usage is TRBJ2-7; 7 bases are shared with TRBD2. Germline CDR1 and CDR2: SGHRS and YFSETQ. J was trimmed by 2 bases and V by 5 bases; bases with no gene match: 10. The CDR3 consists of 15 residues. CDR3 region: CASSSGGTKTYEQYF. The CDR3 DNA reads TGCGCCAGCAGTTCCGGGGGGACGAAAACCTACGAGCAGTACTTC. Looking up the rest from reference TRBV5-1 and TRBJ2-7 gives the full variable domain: KAGVTQTPRYLIKTRGQQVTLSCSPISGHRSVSWYQQTPGQGLQFLFEYFSETQRNKGNFPGRFSGRQFSNSRSEMNVSTLELGDSALYLCASSSGGTKTYEQYFGPGTRLTVT.

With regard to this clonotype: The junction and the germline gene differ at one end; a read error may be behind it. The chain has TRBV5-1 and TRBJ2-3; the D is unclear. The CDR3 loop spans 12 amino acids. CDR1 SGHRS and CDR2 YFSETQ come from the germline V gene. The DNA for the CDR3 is TGCGCCAGCAGGGCAACCACAGATACGCTGTATTTT. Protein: CASRATTDTLYF.

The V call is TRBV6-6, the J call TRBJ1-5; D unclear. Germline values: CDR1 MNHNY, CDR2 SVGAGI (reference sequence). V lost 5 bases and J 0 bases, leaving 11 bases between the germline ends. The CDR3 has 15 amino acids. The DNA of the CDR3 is TGTGCCAGCAGTCAGGACCTCTATAGCAATCAGCCCCAGCATTTT. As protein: CASSQDLYSNQPQHF.

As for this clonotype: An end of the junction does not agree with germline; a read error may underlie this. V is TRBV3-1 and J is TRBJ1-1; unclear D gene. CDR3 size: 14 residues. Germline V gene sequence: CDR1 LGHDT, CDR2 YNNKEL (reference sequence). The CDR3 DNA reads TGTACCAGCAGCATTAAAGGGATGGGGACTGAAGCTTTCTTT. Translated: CTSSIKGMGTEAFF.

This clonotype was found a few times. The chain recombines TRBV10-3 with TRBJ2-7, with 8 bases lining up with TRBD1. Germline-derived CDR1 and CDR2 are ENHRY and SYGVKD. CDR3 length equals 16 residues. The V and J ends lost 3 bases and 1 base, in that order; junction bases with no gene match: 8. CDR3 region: CAISDPGQGRSYEQYF. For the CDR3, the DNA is TGTGCCATCAGTGACCCCGGACAGGGTAGATCCTACGAGCAGTACTTC.

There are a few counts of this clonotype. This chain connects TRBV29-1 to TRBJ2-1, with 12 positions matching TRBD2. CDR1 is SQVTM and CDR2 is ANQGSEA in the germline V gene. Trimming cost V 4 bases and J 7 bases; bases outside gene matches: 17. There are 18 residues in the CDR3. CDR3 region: CSVGGPPLGLAGKNEQFF. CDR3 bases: TGCAGCGTTGGAGGTCCGCCCCTAGGACTAGCGGGAAAAAATGAGCAGTTCTTC.

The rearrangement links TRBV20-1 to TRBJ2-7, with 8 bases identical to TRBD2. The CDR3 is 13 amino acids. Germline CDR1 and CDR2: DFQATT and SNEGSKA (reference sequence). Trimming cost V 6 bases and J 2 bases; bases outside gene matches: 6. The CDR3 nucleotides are TGCAGTGCCAATAGCGGGGCAGCCTACGAGCAGTACTTC. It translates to CSANSGAAYEQYF.